This is a list of T cell receptor beta chains from one sample in a study of blood T cell repertoires in COVID-19. The table came from immunoSEQ multiplex PCR; TCRdb's copy has only in-frame clones and leaves some out. In the table there are roughly 150,000 clones, 75% to 85% of which are singletons. Sequenced material: peripheral blood. The receptors here all came from a man in his 60s with acute or convalescent COVID-19. Each CDR3 is given with its conserved first and last residue. Fields, in order: D gene, J gene, clone size, V gene, CDR3 DNA, CDR3 protein. D genes are given only for firm matches. Only some rows state a clone size, as once, few, many or a class for expanded clones.

D gene: .
J gene: TRBJ2-7
clone size: few
V gene: TRBV12-3/TRBV12-4
CDR3 DNA: TGTGCCAGCCTTCTCCTAGGGGTCTACGAGCAGTACTTC
CDR3 protein: CASLLLGVYEQYF

D gene: TRBD2
J gene: TRBJ2-1
clone size: few
V gene: TRBV5-1
CDR3 DNA: TGCGCCAGCAGCTTGGGACTAGCGGGAGAAAATGAGCAGTTCTTC
CDR3 protein: CASSLGLAGENEQFF

D gene: TRBD2
J gene: TRBJ2-3
clone size: few
V gene: TRBV7-9
CDR3 DNA: TGTGCCAGCCGTTCAAGCGGGGCGGGCCCAGATACGCAGTATTTT
CDR3 protein: CASRSSGAGPDTQYF

D gene: .
J gene: TRBJ1-2
clone size: once
V gene: TRBV10-3
CDR3 DNA: TGTGCCATCAGCCCCAAGGACAGCTATGGCTACACCTTC
CDR3 protein: CAISPKDSYGYTF

D gene: TRBD2
J gene: TRBJ2-5
clone size: .
V gene: TRBV5-4
CDR3 DNA: TGTGCCAGCAGCTTAGCGGGAGTGGGGGAGACCCAGTACTTC
CDR3 protein: CASSLAGVGETQYF

D gene: .
J gene: TRBJ2-1
clone size: .
V gene: TRBV25-1
CDR3 DNA: TGTGCCAGCAGTGAATACGATCTGGGGGCCCACTACAATGAGCAGTTCTTC
CDR3 protein: CASSEYDLGAHYNEQFF

D gene: TRBD2
J gene: TRBJ2-5
clone size: .
V gene: TRBV7-3
CDR3 DNA: TGTGCCAGCAGCTTAACGTTCCCCCTTCGGGGGGGGCGGGAGACCCAGTACTTC
CDR3 protein: CASSLTFPLRGGRETQYF

D gene: TRBD2
J gene: TRBJ2-7
clone size: .
V gene: TRBV4-2
CDR3 DNA: TGTGCCAGCAGCCAAGATAGGGGACTAGCGGGGGGGGCGCGGTACTTC
CDR3 protein: CASSQDRGLAGGARYF

D gene: .
J gene: TRBJ1-1
clone size: once
V gene: TRBV20-1
CDR3 DNA: TGCAGTTTGCAGGGGAACACTGAAGCTTTCTTT
CDR3 protein: CSLQGNTEAFF

D gene: TRBD1
J gene: TRBJ1-5
clone size: few
V gene: TRBV27
CDR3 DNA: TGTGCCAGCAGTACAGGGGGCCCCAATCAGCCCCAGCATTTT
CDR3 protein: CASSTGGPNQPQHF

D gene: TRBD1
J gene: TRBJ2-4
clone size: once
V gene: TRBV19
CDR3 DNA: TGTGCCAGTACCGCCCGTCCCGGGACAGGGGCGGGGGCCAAAAACATTCAGTACTTC
CDR3 protein: CASTARPGTGAGAKNIQYF

D gene: TRBD2
J gene: TRBJ2-1
clone size: .
V gene: TRBV11-3
CDR3 DNA: TGTGCCAGCAGCTTAGATGGGGTAGCGGGGTCTGAGCAGTTCTTC
CDR3 protein: CASSLDGVAGSEQFF

D gene: TRBD1
J gene: TRBJ2-2
clone size: .
V gene: TRBV2
CDR3 DNA: TGTGCCAGCAGCCGGGACAGGGGGCGCATTAGCGGGGAGCTGTTTTTT
CDR3 protein: CASSRDRGRISGELFF

D gene: .
J gene: TRBJ2-2
clone size: .
V gene: TRBV11-3
CDR3 DNA: TGTGCCAGCAGCCCGACAGCCACGAACACCGGGGAGCTGTTTTTT
CDR3 protein: CASSPTATNTGELFF

D gene: TRBD2
J gene: TRBJ2-3
clone size: .
V gene: TRBV20-1
CDR3 DNA: TGCAGTGCTAGTCTGGCTAGCGGGAGGACAGATACGCAGTATTTT
CDR3 protein: CSASLASGRTDTQYF

D gene: .
J gene: TRBJ1-2
clone size: .
V gene: TRBV12-3/TRBV12-4
CDR3 DNA: TGTGCCAGCAGTTTAAGGGGTCAGAGTGGCTACACCTTC
CDR3 protein: CASSLRGQSGYTF

D gene: .
J gene: TRBJ1-1
clone size: .
V gene: TRBV9
CDR3 DNA: TGTGCCAGCAGCGTAGCGGGGTCGGGGGCTGAAGCTTTCTTT
CDR3 protein: CASSVAGSGAEAFF

D gene: .
J gene: TRBJ2-3
clone size: .
V gene: TRBV11-2
CDR3 DNA: TGTGCCAGCAGCCTAGAGGGCCTGTCCCCAGATACGCAGTATTTT
CDR3 protein: CASSLEGLSPDTQYF

D gene: .
J gene: TRBJ2-3
clone size: .
V gene: TRBV2
CDR3 DNA: TGTGCCAGCAGCCGGGACTTAGGGAACACAGATACGCAGTATTTT
CDR3 protein: CASSRDLGNTDTQYF

D gene: .
J gene: TRBJ1-1
clone size: .
V gene: TRBV18
CDR3 DNA: TGTGCCAGCTCACCCACTGCGGGAACTGAAGCTTTCTTT
CDR3 protein: CASSPTAGTEAFF

D gene: .
J gene: TRBJ1-5
clone size: .
V gene: TRBV19
CDR3 DNA: TGTGCCAGTACTAGGCAGCAACGTGGCAATCAGCCCCAGCATTTT
CDR3 protein: CASTRQQRGNQPQHF

D gene: .
J gene: TRBJ2-6
clone size: once
V gene: TRBV2
CDR3 DNA: TGTGCCAGCAGTGAAACAGCCGTGGGGGCCAACGTCCTGACTTTC
CDR3 protein: CASSETAVGANVLTF

D gene: .
J gene: TRBJ2-7
clone size: .
V gene: TRBV12-3/TRBV12-4
CDR3 DNA: TGTGCCAGCAGTTTAACCAGCTACGAGCAGTACTTC
CDR3 protein: CASSLTSYEQYF

D gene: TRBD1
J gene: TRBJ1-5
clone size: once
V gene: TRBV7-2
CDR3 DNA: TGTGCCAGCAGGGGACAGGGCGGCCAGCCCCAGCATTTT
CDR3 protein: CASRGQGGQPQHF

D gene: .
J gene: TRBJ1-1
clone size: .
V gene: TRBV30
CDR3 DNA: TGTGCCTGGAGTGGCCAGTTAGGGGAAGTGACTTTCTTT
CDR3 protein: CAWSGQLGEVTFF

D gene: .
J gene: TRBJ1-2
clone size: .
V gene: TRBV3-1/TRBV3-2
CDR3 DNA: TGTGCCAGCAGCCTTATAGCAGAAGGGGTCTACACCTTC
CDR3 protein: CASSLIAEGVYTF

D gene: .
J gene: TRBJ2-4
clone size: .
V gene: TRBV28
CDR3 DNA: TGTGCCAGCAGTCGGCAGGGGGGTGCCAAAAACATTCAGTACTTC
CDR3 protein: CASSRQGGAKNIQYF

D gene: TRBD1
J gene: TRBJ1-1
clone size: .
V gene: TRBV28
CDR3 DNA: TGTGCCAGCAGTTTGGGACAGGGGCGACCTTTCTTT
CDR3 protein: CASSLGQGRPFF

D gene: TRBD2
J gene: TRBJ2-7
clone size: .
V gene: TRBV20-1
CDR3 DNA: TGCAGTGCCCGGGGGGGCTACGAGCAGTACTTC
CDR3 protein: CSARGGYEQYF

D gene: .
J gene: TRBJ2-7
clone size: .
V gene: TRBV5-1
CDR3 DNA: TGCGCCAGCGCCGAGGGGGTCGAGCAGTACTTC
CDR3 protein: CASAEGVEQYF

D gene: .
J gene: TRBJ1-3
clone size: .
V gene: TRBV28
CDR3 DNA: TGTGCCAGCAGGTCAGAGAGGGTCGGTCCTGGAAACACCATATATTTT
CDR3 protein: CASRSERVGPGNTIYF

D gene: .
J gene: TRBJ2-1
clone size: .
V gene: TRBV11-2
CDR3 DNA: TGTGCCAGCAGCTTAGATAGAAGCAATGAGCAGTTCTTC
CDR3 protein: CASSLDRSNEQFF

D gene: TRBD1
J gene: TRBJ2-1
clone size: .
V gene: TRBV7-6
CDR3 DNA: TGTGCCAGCAGCTTACCAGGGGGCAATGAGCAGTTCTTC
CDR3 protein: CASSLPGGNEQFF